Below, 7 T cell receptor beta chains from the same sample are listed, as sequenced in a study of chemoradiotherapy in HPV16-positive cancers. This table comes from immunoSEQ multiplex PCR, and its TCRdb copy is limited to in-frame clones, with some not included. The sample has 5,400 or so clones, roughly 74% seen once; the top ten hold approximately 10%. This specimen was tumor tissue, taken from a patient who underwent chemoradiotherapy. Receptor source: a human donor with HPV-associated anogenital cancer.

This chain uses TRBV19 with TRBJ2-1; TRBD2 aligns across 9 bases. V shed 4 bases, J shed 0 bases, and the junction held 1 base outside the gene matches. The CDR3 covers 15 residues. The germline gives CDR1 LNHDA, CDR2 SQIVND (reference sequence). The CDR3, as DNA: TGTGCCAGTAGTAGTAGCGGGAGCTCCTACAATGAGCAGTTCTTC. Its protein product is CASSSSGSSYNEQFF. Full variable domain (outside the CDR3, taken from reference TRBV19 and TRBJ2-1): DGGITQSPKYLFRKEGQNVTLSCEQNLNHDAMYWYRQDPGQGLRLIYYSQIVNDFQKGDIAEGYSVSREKKESFPLTVTSAQKNPTAFYLCASSSSGSSYNEQFFGPGTRLTVL.

This clone showed up just once. V usage is TRBV13 and J usage is TRBJ2-1; TRBD2 matches 9 bases. The CDR3 is 15 residues long. The V and J ends lost 0 bases and 7 bases, in that order; junction bases with no gene match: 4. Per germline, CDR1 PRHDT and CDR2 FYEKMQ (reference sequence). The CDR3 DNA reads as TGTGCCAGCAGCTTAGGTAGCGGGAGAATTAATGAGCAGTTCTTC. It specifies CASSLGSGRINEQFF.

This clone is termed large (0.1 to 1%). The rearrangement joins TRBV27 to TRBJ2-3; 9 positions agree with TRBD1. This CDR3 spans 16 amino acids. Germline CDR1 MNHEY, CDR2 SMNVEV (reference sequence). The trim removed 6 bases at V and 5 bases at J, leaving 12 bases unmatched. CDR3 nucleotides: TGTGCCAGCAGGCGCCCGGGACAGGGCCCCCAAGATACGCAGTATTTT. Encoded protein: CASRRPGQGPQDTQYF.

The rearrangement joins TRBV11-3 to TRBJ2-7; 7 bases map to TRBD2. The CDR3 contains 14 residues. After removal of 2 bases from V and 2 bases from J, the junction contained 3 bases not matched to a gene. CDR1 is SGHNT, CDR2 YENEEA, per germline. CDR3 coding DNA: TGTGCCAGCAGCTTAACGGGAGGCACCTACGAGCAGTACTTC. Translated, it gives CASSLTGGTYEQYF. Filled out from reference TRBV11-3 and TRBJ2-7, the complete variable domain reads EAGVVQSPRYKIIEKKQPVAFWCNPISGHNTLYWYLQNLGQGPELLIRYENEEAVDDSQLPKDRFSAERLKGVDSTLKIQPAELGDSAVYLCASSLTGGTYEQYFGPGTRLTVT.

The chain is built from TRBV19 and TRBJ1-6; weak D call: TRBD1 (5 bases). CDR3 length equals 16 residues. Germline CDR1 is LNHDA and CDR2 is SQIVND (reference sequence). V shed 7 bases and J shed 1 base, with 14 bases lying between them. CDR3 residues: CASISREGSYNSPLHF. The CDR3 coding sequence is TGTGCCAGTATCTCCAGGGAGGGGTCCTATAATTCACCCCTCCACTTT. The full variable domain, completed using reference TRBV19 and TRBJ1-6, is DGGITQSPKYLFRKEGQNVTLSCEQNLNHDAMYWYRQDPGQGLRLIYYSQIVNDFQKGDIAEGYSVSREKKESFPLTVTSAQKNPTAFYLCASISREGSYNSPLHFGNGTRLTVT.

The chain links TRBV30 to TRBJ2-1, with D uncertain. This CDR3 is built from 13 residues. Germline-derived CDR1 and CDR2 are GTSNPN and SVGIG (reference sequence). Between the trimmed V and J ends, which lost 1 base and 2 bases, there was a span of 6 bases. CDR3 sequence (DNA): TGTGCCTGGAGTGAGGGAACCTACAATGAGCAGTTCTTC. It is translated as CAWSEGTYNEQFF.

The CDR3 nucleotides are TGTGCCAGCAGGGGAGGAGGCACAGATACGCAGTATTTT. It specifies CASRGGGTDTQYF. This chain joins TRBV2 and TRBJ2-3, with a weak D call TRBD2 (6 bases). The V end lost 6 bases, the J end lost 1 base, and 8 bases lay between the germline ends. The germline CDR1 and CDR2 sequences are SNHLY and FYNNEI. This CDR3 contains 13 residues.